The T cell receptor beta chain described here comes from a study of shared clonotypes between healthy human individuals (dated by TCRdb to 2020 to 2021). General notes on the study: The cohort included a few men and two women between 18 and 49 years of age. For each donor, three plates each were used for CD4 naive and CD4 memory, two plates were used for CD8 naive, and one plate was used for CD8 memory. To estimate repertoire size and how much clonotypes are shared between individuals, the study performed deep sequencing of blood TCR repertoires from a few healthy adults. To increase sequencing depth and limit assay-specific biases, different laboratories used diverse techniques to prepare libraries and sequence TCR repertoires. Per donor, leukapheresis produced somewhere between about 0.85 and 10 billion PBMCs.

The donors were healthy, HIV-negative adults with no recently reported acute infections or vaccinations. Only Caucasian adults living in Nashville, Tennessee, USA were represented among the donors. CD4+ T cells were enriched through magnetic negative selection, after which naive cells were positively selected on CD45RA and the remaining negative fraction served as the memory subset. After blood collection by leukapheresis, PBMCs were isolated using Ficoll-Histopaque density gradient centrifugation and then cryopreserved in the vapor phase of liquid nitrogen. Analytical flow cytometry was used to check the purity and quantity of every magnetically sorted T cell population. From each sorted fraction, genomic DNA was isolated and quantified by UV absorbance on a Nanodrop 2000c. Study-wide conclusions, independent of this receptor: Clonotypes shared by all four sorted-subset donors showed higher generation probabilities than non-shared clonotypes. Rarefaction of sorted-subset datasets indicated incomplete sequencing despite the large sequencing depth. Pairwise subsampling indicated that sequencing depth was expected to affect the degree of clonotype sharing among donors. Sampling was limited to blood, and TCR repertoires in tissue likely differ from TCR repertoires in blood. About 5% of naive CD4, approximately 3.7% of naive CD8, about 2.1% of memory CD4, and about 0.4% of memory CD8 clonotypes were shared across several donors. Estimated clonotype richness was generally larger for naive than for memory subsets. The genetic and exposure-history diversity represented was limited by the small number of donors.

TCR CDR3 regions were amplified from genomic DNA by multiplex PCR using the deep immunoSEQ assay. Genomic DNA extracted from each cell subset was distributed evenly over all wells of several immunoSEQ 96-well plates, and each plate served as one replicate. For sorted subsets, each replicate PCR was loaded with approximately 200 ng genomic DNA, equivalent to roughly 30,000 T cell genomes. Purified libraries were quantified with a Qubit 3.0 fluorometer, sized on a Bioanalyzer 2100, and re-quantified with the KAPA Library Quantification kit. Every immunoSEQ 96-well plate was sequenced on a dedicated single-read 150-cycle Illumina NextSeq 550 flow cell. Concerning the study's data processing: Because the immunoSEQ output included only junctional sequences and no quality scores, the filtering could not be the same as the filtering used for full-length reads. Sequences were annotated with PyIR, a Python wrapper for IgBLAST v1.9, using IMGT germline references to assign V/J genes and CDR3. Any read was removed if the V/J assignment was weak (E-value above 1e-6), the CDR3 was missing, or the read contained stop codons, out-of-frame junctions, or ambiguous translated residues. V3J clonotypes were defined as sequences sharing an identical inferred V gene, J gene, and CDR3 amino acid sequence. Percentage overlap between repertoires was computed as shared unique clonotypes divided by the size of the smaller repertoire. Richness of each repertoire was evaluated using RTK rarefaction, the Chao1 estimator, and Recon v2.1 estimates of unobserved clonotypes. For all TCRbeta clonotypes obtained by the gDNA method from four donors, generation probabilities were computed with OLGA. Drawn from immuneACCESS, this table holds only the in-frame rearrangements with V and J called that TCRdb kept. Clones are partly lost; checked studies trace under half to an unresolved V gene and leave the rest unexplained. The V and J calls and the clone size are those of that table, but D and trimming were determined from the DNA. For this sample there are 2 million to 2.5 million clones; 92% appear just once. The ten biggest clones cover about 0.41% of the sample.

In the germline V gene, CDR1 corresponds to SNHLY and CDR2 to FYNNEI. At the junction V is shortened by 2 bases and J by 5 bases, with 10 bases in between. The CDR3 runs 14 amino acids, cysteine and phenylalanine included. CDR3 DNA only is kept here, 42 bases in frame from base 1. Note on this clone: The specificity of this receptor is unknown. No much larger clone is present one base from it, and per-base qualities are unavailable.

This TCR came from a man younger than 35 in good health. Some clones in this sample may be carry-over from other donors' samples. Recombination linked TRBV2 to TRBJ2-1; the D gene is not confidently resolved. Sequenced sample: naive CD4+ T cells from PBMCs. Explained via the paper, the cell subset or site label denotes: CD45RA+ positively selected. In nucleotide form, the sequence is TGTGCCAGCAGTGAACTCTGGGTGAACAATGAGCAGTTCTTC. The translation is CASSELWVNNEQFF.